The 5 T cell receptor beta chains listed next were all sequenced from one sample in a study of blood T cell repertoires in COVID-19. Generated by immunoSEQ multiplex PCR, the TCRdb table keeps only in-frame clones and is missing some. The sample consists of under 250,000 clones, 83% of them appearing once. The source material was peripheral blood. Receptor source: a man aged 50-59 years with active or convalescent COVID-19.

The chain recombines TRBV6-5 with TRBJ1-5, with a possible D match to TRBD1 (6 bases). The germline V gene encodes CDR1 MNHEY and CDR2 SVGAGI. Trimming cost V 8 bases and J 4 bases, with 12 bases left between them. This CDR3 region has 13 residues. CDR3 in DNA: TGTGCCAGCTCTGGACAGTGGAATCAGCCCCAGCATTTT. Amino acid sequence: CASSGQWNQPQHF.

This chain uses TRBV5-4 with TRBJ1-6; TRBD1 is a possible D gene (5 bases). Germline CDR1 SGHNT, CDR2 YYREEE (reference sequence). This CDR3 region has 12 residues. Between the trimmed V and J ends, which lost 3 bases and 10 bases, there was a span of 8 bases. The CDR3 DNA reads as TGTGCCAGCAGCTCGGAGGGGTCACCCCTCCACTTT. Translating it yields CASSSEGSPLHF.

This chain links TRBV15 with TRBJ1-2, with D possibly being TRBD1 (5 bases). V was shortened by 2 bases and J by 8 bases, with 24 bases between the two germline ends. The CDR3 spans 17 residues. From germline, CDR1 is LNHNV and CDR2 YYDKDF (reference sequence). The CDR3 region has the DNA TGTGCCACCAGCAGACCCCCATTTCTTAGGGGATGGAGCGGCTACACCTTC. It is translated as CATSRPPFLRGWSGYTF. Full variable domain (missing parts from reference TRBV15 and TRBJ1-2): DAMVIQNPRYQVTQFGKPVTLSCSQTLNHNVMYWYQQKSSQAPKLLFHYYDKDFNNEADTPDNFQSRRPNTSFCFLDIRSPGLGDTAMYLCATSRPPFLRGWSGYTFGSGTRLTVV.

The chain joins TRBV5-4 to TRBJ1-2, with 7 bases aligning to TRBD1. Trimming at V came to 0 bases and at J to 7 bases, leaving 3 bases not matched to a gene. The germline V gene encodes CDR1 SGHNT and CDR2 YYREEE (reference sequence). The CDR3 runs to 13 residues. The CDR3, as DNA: TGTGCCAGCAGCTTGGTAGGGGGCCCTGGCTACACCTTC. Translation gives CASSLVGGPGYTF.

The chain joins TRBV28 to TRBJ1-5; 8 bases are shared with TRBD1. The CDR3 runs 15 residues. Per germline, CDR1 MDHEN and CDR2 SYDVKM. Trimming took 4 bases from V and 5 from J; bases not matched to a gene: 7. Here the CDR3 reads CASSYRDRNYQPQHF. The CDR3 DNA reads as TGTGCCAGCAGTTACCGGGACAGGAATTATCAGCCCCAGCATTTT.